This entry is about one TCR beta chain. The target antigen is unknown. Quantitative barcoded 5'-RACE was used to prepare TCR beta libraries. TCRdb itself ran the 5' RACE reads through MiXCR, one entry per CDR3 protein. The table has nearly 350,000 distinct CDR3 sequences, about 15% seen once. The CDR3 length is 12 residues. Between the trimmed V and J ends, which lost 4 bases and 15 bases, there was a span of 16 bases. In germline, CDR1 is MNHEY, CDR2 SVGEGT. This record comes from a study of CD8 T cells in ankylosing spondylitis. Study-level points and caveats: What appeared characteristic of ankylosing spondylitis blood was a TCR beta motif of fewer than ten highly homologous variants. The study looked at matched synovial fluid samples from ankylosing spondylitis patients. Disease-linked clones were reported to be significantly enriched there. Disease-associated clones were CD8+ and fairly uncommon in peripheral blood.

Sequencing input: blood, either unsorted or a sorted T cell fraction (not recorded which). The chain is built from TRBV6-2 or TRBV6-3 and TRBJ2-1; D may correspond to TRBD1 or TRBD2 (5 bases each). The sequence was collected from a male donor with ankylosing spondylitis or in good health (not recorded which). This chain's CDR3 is CASSSMGTTGFF. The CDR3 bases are TGTGCCAGCAGTTCCATGGGGACCACGGGGTTCTTC.